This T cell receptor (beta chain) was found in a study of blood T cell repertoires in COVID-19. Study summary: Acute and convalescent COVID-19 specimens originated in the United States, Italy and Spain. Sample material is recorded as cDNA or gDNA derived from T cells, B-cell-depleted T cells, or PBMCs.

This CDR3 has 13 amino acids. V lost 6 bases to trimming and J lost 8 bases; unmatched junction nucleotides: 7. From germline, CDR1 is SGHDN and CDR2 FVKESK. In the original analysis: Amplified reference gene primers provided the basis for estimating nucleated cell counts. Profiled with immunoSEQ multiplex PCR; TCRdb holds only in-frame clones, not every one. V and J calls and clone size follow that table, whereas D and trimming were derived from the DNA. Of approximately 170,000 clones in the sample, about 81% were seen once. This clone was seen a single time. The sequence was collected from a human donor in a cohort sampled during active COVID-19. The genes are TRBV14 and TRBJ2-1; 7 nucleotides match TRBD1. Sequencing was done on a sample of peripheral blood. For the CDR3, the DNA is TGTGCCAGCAGTCTCATGAGGGGGCATGAGCAGTTCTTC. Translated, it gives CASSLMRGHEQFF.